These T cell receptor beta chains were read from a single sample in a study of cytomegalovirus exposure and HLA in healthy donors. Produced via immunoSEQ multiplex PCR; TCRdb's table is partial and in-frame only. The table records 150,000 or so clones, 60% to 80% of them present only once. The sample comprised PBMCs. These receptors originate from a man between 35 and 55 years old in good health and CMV-seropositive. The CDR3 runs from the conserved cysteine through the conserved F or W. Each record gives: D gene, J gene, V gene, clone size, CDR3 protein, CDR3 DNA. The D gene is left open where the match is weak. Clone size is shown for a subset of rows, as once, few, many or a class of expanded clone.

D gene: .
J gene: TRBJ2-7
V gene: TRBV7-3
clone size: .
CDR3 protein: CASSVSALQRDEQYF
CDR3 DNA: TGTGCCAGCAGCGTAAGCGCCCTCCAACGGGACGAGCAGTACTTC

D gene: .
J gene: TRBJ2-6
V gene: TRBV5-1
clone size: .
CDR3 protein: CASSSREGGQSGANGLTF
CDR3 DNA: TGCGCCAGCAGCTCCCGAGAGGGAGGCCAGTCTGGGGCCAACGGCCTGACTTTC

D gene: .
J gene: TRBJ2-4
V gene: TRBV4-1
clone size: .
CDR3 protein: CASSQDEGTGLNIQYF
CDR3 DNA: TGCGCCAGCAGCCAAGATGAAGGGACTGGACTAAACATTCAGTACTTC

D gene: .
J gene: TRBJ2-1
V gene: TRBV5-5
clone size: .
CDR3 protein: CASSFDLWRNTYNEQFF
CDR3 DNA: TGTGCCAGCAGCTTCGATTTATGGCGGAATACCTACAATGAGCAGTTCTTC

D gene: .
J gene: TRBJ2-1
V gene: TRBV5-4
clone size: .
CDR3 protein: CASRPRDSSYNEQFF
CDR3 DNA: TGTGCCAGCAGACCCCGGGACTCTTCCTACAATGAGCAGTTCTTC

D gene: .
J gene: TRBJ2-7
V gene: TRBV2
clone size: .
CDR3 protein: CASSVGQSFSYEQYF
CDR3 DNA: TGTGCCAGCAGTGTGGGACAATCCTTCTCCTACGAGCAGTACTTC

D gene: .
J gene: TRBJ2-5
V gene: TRBV29-1
clone size: .
CDR3 protein: CSVVGQQETQYF
CDR3 DNA: TGCAGCGTTGTCGGACAGCAAGAGACCCAGTACTTC

D gene: .
J gene: TRBJ2-7
V gene: TRBV5-4
clone size: once
CDR3 protein: CASSLDRTPGSEQYF
CDR3 DNA: TGTGCCAGCAGCTTGGATAGGACTCCTGGATCCGAGCAGTACTTC

D gene: .
J gene: TRBJ1-1
V gene: TRBV28
clone size: .
CDR3 protein: CASRASGRGKAFF
CDR3 DNA: TGTGCCAGCAGGGCGTCTGGTCGGGGAAAAGCTTTCTTT

D gene: TRBD1
J gene: TRBJ1-1
V gene: TRBV4-1
clone size: few
CDR3 protein: CASSYTGTGGNTEAFF
CDR3 DNA: TGCGCCAGCAGCTATACCGGGACAGGGGGCAACACTGAAGCTTTCTTT

D gene: .
J gene: TRBJ1-2
V gene: TRBV12-5
clone size: .
CDR3 protein: CASAPTNRYLDYGYTF
CDR3 DNA: TGTGCTAGTGCGCCGACTAATCGATATCTCGACTATGGCTACACCTTC

D gene: .
J gene: TRBJ2-7
V gene: TRBV5-1
clone size: once
CDR3 protein: CASSLGGDPGEQYF
CDR3 DNA: TGCGCCAGCAGCTTGGGGGGGGATCCCGGCGAGCAGTACTTC

D gene: .
J gene: TRBJ1-5
V gene: TRBV19
clone size: .
CDR3 protein: CAILTGPGPQHF
CDR3 DNA: TGTGCCATCTTAACCGGCCCGGGGCCCCAGCATTTT

D gene: TRBD1
J gene: TRBJ2-7
V gene: TRBV7-8
clone size: .
CDR3 protein: CASSPRDRGPYEQYF
CDR3 DNA: TGTGCCAGCAGCCCGAGGGACAGGGGTCCCTACGAGCAGTACTTC

D gene: .
J gene: TRBJ2-3
V gene: TRBV9
clone size: once
CDR3 protein: CASSVGSSSTDTQYF
CDR3 DNA: TGTGCCAGCAGCGTAGGCAGTTCTAGCACAGATACGCAGTATTTT

D gene: .
J gene: TRBJ1-3
V gene: TRBV11-3
clone size: .
CDR3 protein: CASSSLDTTGNTIYF
CDR3 DNA: TGTGCCAGCAGCTCACTAGACACGACTGGAAACACCATATATTTT

D gene: TRBD1
J gene: TRBJ1-4
V gene: TRBV29-1
clone size: .
CDR3 protein: CSVAGTGTVPTNEKLFF
CDR3 DNA: TGCAGCGTTGCTGGGACAGGGACCGTTCCAACTAATGAAAAACTGTTTTTT

D gene: .
J gene: TRBJ2-1
V gene: TRBV5-1
clone size: once
CDR3 protein: CASSPGGPLHEQFF
CDR3 DNA: TGCGCCAGCAGCCCTGGCGGCCCCCTCCATGAGCAGTTCTTC

D gene: .
J gene: TRBJ2-1
V gene: TRBV10-3
clone size: .
CDR3 protein: CAISGGGNEQFF
CDR3 DNA: TGTGCCATCAGTGGCGGTGGGAATGAGCAGTTCTTC

D gene: TRBD1
J gene: TRBJ2-5
V gene: TRBV29-1
clone size: .
CDR3 protein: CSVVVPGGQETQYF
CDR3 DNA: TGCAGCGTTGTAGTACCAGGGGGCCAAGAGACCCAGTACTTC

D gene: TRBD1
J gene: TRBJ1-1
V gene: TRBV27
clone size: few
CDR3 protein: CASSPGTGNAGTEAFF
CDR3 DNA: TGTGCCAGCAGCCCTGGGACAGGGAATGCGGGCACTGAAGCTTTCTTT

D gene: TRBD2
J gene: TRBJ2-1
V gene: TRBV29-1
clone size: .
CDR3 protein: CSVLAGGYNEQFF
CDR3 DNA: TGCAGCGTTCTAGCGGGAGGCTACAATGAGCAGTTCTTC

D gene: .
J gene: TRBJ1-2
V gene: TRBV5-4
clone size: .
CDR3 protein: CASSSTGPQNYGYTF
CDR3 DNA: TGTGCCAGTAGCTCAACAGGGCCTCAAAACTATGGCTACACCTTC

D gene: .
J gene: TRBJ2-7
V gene: TRBV28
clone size: .
CDR3 protein: CASSPLIAKDDYEQYF
CDR3 DNA: TGTGCCAGCAGTCCTTTAATAGCGAAAGATGACTACGAGCAGTACTTC

D gene: .
J gene: TRBJ2-5
V gene: TRBV11-2
clone size: .
CDR3 protein: CASSLDSYNADQETQYF
CDR3 DNA: TGTGCCAGCAGCTTAGATAGCTACAATGCGGACCAAGAGACCCAGTACTTC

D gene: .
J gene: TRBJ2-7
V gene: TRBV7-3
clone size: .
CDR3 protein: CASSLTGQGSEQYF
CDR3 DNA: TGTGCCAGCAGCTTAACAGGTCAGGGGTCCGAGCAGTACTTC

D gene: TRBD1
J gene: TRBJ2-5
V gene: TRBV5-1
clone size: .
CDR3 protein: CASSRGTGRETQYF
CDR3 DNA: TGCGCCAGCAGCCGCGGGACAGGGCGAGAGACCCAGTACTTC

D gene: .
J gene: TRBJ1-5
V gene: TRBV9
clone size: few
CDR3 protein: CASSVGAPNQPQHF
CDR3 DNA: TGTGCCAGCAGCGTAGGGGCCCCCAATCAGCCCCAGCATTTT

D gene: TRBD1
J gene: TRBJ1-4
V gene: TRBV4-2
clone size: few
CDR3 protein: CASSQGIGTAATNEKLFF
CDR3 DNA: TGTGCCAGCAGCCAAGGAATCGGGACAGCTGCAACTAATGAAAAACTGTTTTTT

D gene: TRBD1
J gene: TRBJ1-4
V gene: TRBV7-2
clone size: .
CDR3 protein: CASSSTGTGNEKLFF
CDR3 DNA: TGTGCCAGCAGCTCGACCGGGACAGGGAATGAAAAACTGTTTTTT

D gene: .
J gene: TRBJ1-1
V gene: TRBV5-1
clone size: once
CDR3 protein: CASSFKGDTEAFF
CDR3 DNA: TGCGCCAGCAGCTTTAAGGGGGACACTGAAGCTTTCTTT

D gene: TRBD2
J gene: TRBJ2-1
V gene: TRBV6-6
clone size: .
CDR3 protein: CASSSRIIAGPAEQFF
CDR3 DNA: TGTGCCAGCAGTAGCCGAATTATAGCGGGACCAGCTGAGCAGTTCTTC

D gene: .
J gene: TRBJ1-1
V gene: TRBV5-4
clone size: .
CDR3 protein: CASSTSGRIDTEAFF
CDR3 DNA: TGTGCCAGCAGCACCTCAGGGAGGATAGACACTGAAGCTTTCTTT